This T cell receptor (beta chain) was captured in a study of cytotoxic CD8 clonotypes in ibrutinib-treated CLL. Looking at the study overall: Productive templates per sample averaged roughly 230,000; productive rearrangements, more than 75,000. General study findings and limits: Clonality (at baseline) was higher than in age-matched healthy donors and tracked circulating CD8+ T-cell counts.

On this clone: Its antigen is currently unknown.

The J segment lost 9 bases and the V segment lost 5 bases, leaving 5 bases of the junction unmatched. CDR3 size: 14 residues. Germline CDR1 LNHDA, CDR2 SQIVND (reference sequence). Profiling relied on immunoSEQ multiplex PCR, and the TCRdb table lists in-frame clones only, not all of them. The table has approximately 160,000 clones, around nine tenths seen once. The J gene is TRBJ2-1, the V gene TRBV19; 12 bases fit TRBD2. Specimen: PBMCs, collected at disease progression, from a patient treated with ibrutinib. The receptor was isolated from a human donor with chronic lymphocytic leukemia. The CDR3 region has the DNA TGTGCCAGTAGTTCTAGCGGGAGGGCGGGTGAGCAGTTCTTC. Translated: CASSSSGRAGEQFF.